This T cell receptor beta chain was captured in a study of blood T cell repertoires in COVID-19. Study details: Acute and convalescent COVID-19 samples came from the United States, Italy and Spain.

In its sample, this clone was seen many times. Profiling relied on immunoSEQ multiplex PCR, and the TCRdb table lists in-frame clones only, not all of them. The data contain fewer than 130,000 clones, over 65% of them seen just once; the ten biggest clones take up more than 3.5%. Trimming at V came to 4 bases and at J to 6 bases, leaving 9 bases not matched to a gene. Germline assignment: CDR1 SGHAT and CDR2 FQDESV (reference sequence). CDR3 length: 16 amino acids. The receptor comes from a woman aged 80 or older with acute or convalescent COVID-19. The material sequenced was peripheral blood. J is TRBJ2-3 and V is TRBV11-1, with 11 bases lining up with TRBD1. CDR3 nucleotides: TGTGCCAGCAGCTCCCCGGGACAGGGGGTTCGGGATACGCAGTATTTT. Amino acids: CASSSPGQGVRDTQYF.